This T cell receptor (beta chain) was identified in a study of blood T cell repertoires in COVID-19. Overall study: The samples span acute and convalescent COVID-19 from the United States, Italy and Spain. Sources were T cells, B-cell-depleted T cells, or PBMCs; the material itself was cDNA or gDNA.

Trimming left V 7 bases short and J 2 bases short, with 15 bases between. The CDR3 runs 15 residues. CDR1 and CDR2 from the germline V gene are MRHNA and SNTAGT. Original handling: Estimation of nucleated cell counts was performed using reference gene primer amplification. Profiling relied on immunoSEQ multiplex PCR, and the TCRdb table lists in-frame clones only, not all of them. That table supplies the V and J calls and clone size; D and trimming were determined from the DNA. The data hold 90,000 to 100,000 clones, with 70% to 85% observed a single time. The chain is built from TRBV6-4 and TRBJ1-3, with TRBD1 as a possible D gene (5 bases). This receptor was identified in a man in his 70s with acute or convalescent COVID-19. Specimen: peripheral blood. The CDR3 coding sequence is TGTGCCAGCAAGCCGGACATGCTTACTGGAAACACCATATATTTT. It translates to CASKPDMLTGNTIYF.